Listed below are T cell receptor beta chains from one sample, sequenced in a study of T cell responses to AZD1222 COVID-19 vaccine. The data were produced by immunoSEQ multiplex PCR, yet TCRdb's version contains in-frame clones alone and is incomplete. The data contain about 130,000 clones, around 90% of them singletons. This specimen consisted of peripheral blood, obtained on day 0 of MenACWY control vaccination. All receptors derive from an adult in good health. CDR3s leave out the opening cysteine and the closing phenylalanine or tryptophan. Fields, in order: V gene, J gene, clone size, CDR3 protein. Clone size is given for some rows only: seen once, a few or many times, or a class if the clone is expanded.

V gene: TRBV6-6; J gene: TRBJ1-5; clone size: -; CDR3 protein: ASSYGTESNQPQH
V gene: TRBV18; J gene: TRBJ1-5; clone size: -; CDR3 protein: ASSPPNTAGGNQPQH
V gene: TRBV29-1; J gene: TRBJ1-1; clone size: -; CDR3 protein: SVTGIVGTEAF
V gene: TRBV19; J gene: TRBJ2-5; clone size: once; CDR3 protein: ASSRTGSGETQY
V gene: TRBV4-1; J gene: TRBJ2-1; clone size: -; CDR3 protein: ASSQDPGGGYNEQF
V gene: TRBV2; J gene: TRBJ2-7; clone size: -; CDR3 protein: ASGTSYYEQY
V gene: TRBV29-1; J gene: TRBJ2-1; clone size: -; CDR3 protein: SVVRGNYNEQF
V gene: TRBV5-1; J gene: TRBJ1-5; clone size: few; CDR3 protein: ASSLEGSNDQPQH
V gene: TRBV6-5; J gene: TRBJ1-5; clone size: once; CDR3 protein: ASSSTINQPQH
V gene: TRBV6-2/TRBV6-3; J gene: TRBJ2-1; clone size: -; CDR3 protein: ASRPHSGTSAYNEQF